This record looks at one TCR beta chain sequence and its context. Its cognate antigen is unknown. Every donor was a Caucasian adult from Nashville, Tennessee. This sample is drawn from a study of shared clonotypes between healthy human individuals. The germline V gene has CDR1 KGHSH and CDR2 LQKENI. The CDR3 has 14 residues. V lost 4 bases and J 1 base, leaving 10 bases between the germline ends. Study processing details: Filtering differed for immunoSEQ, which gave only junction sequences without quality scores. Libraries were prepared by immunoSEQ multiplex PCR; TCRdb keeps only in-frame clonotypes and omits some of them. The D gene and trimming were derived from the DNA, and the V and J assignments and clone size from that table. Of some 2,500,000 clones listed, 85% to 95% are singletons. Study findings and constraints: Large sequencing depth failed to make sorted-subset sequencing complete, rarefaction showed. Compared with clonotypes that all four donors shared, non-shared clonotypes had lower generation probabilities.

The V call is TRBV18, the J call TRBJ1-1; tentatively, D is TRBD1 (6 bases). Source material: naive CD4+ T cells from PBMCs. Subset: CD45RA+ positively selected. The clonotype originates from a man aged 18-30 years in good health. Some clones in this sample may be carry-over from other donors' samples. The CDR3 nucleotides are TGTGCCAGCTCACTGACAGGTTCGAACACTGAAGCTTTCTTT. Protein product: CASSLTGSNTEAFF.